The 12 T cell receptor beta chains below come from one sample, sequenced in a study of blood T cell repertoires in COVID-19. Here immunoSEQ multiplex PCR was the method, and the copy in TCRdb shows in-frame clones only, minus some. The sample includes about 320,000 clones, approximately 88% of them seen just once. The sequenced sample consisted of PBMCs or T cells enriched from blood (not recorded which). All receptors derive from a young man who had recovered from COVID-19.

The V call is TRBV28, the J call TRBJ2-7; perhaps TRBD2 as D (5 bases). V lost 7 bases, J lost 7 bases, and 14 bases lay in between. The CDR3 has 12 amino acids. Looked up from germline, CDR1 is MDHEN and CDR2 is SYDVKM. The CDR3 loop reads CASNPGMGEQYF. DNA for the CDR3: TGTGCCAGCAATCCCGGGATGGGGGAGCAGTACTTC.

This sequence joins TRBV5-4 and TRBJ2-1, with D possibly TRBD1 on 5 matching bases. The CDR3 runs to 13 residues. Germline CDR1 and CDR2: SGHNT and YYREEE (reference sequence). V dropped 1 base and J dropped 6 bases, with 8 bases sitting between them. The DNA of the CDR3 is TGTGCCAGCAGCTTGCAGGGCGGCAATGAGCAGTTCTTC. Translation gives CASSLQGGNEQFF. Based on the CDR3 plus reference TRBV5-4 and TRBJ2-1, the full variable domain is ETGVTQSPTHLIKTRGQQVTLRCSSQSGHNTVSWYQQALGQGPQFIFQYYREEENGRGNFPPRFSGLQFPNYSSELNVNALELDDSALYLCASSLQGGNEQFFGPGTRLTVL.

The chain links TRBV9 to TRBJ1-2; D is possibly TRBD1 (5 bases). CDR1 is SGDLS, CDR2 YYNGEE, per germline. This CDR3 spans 14 amino acids. V was pared by 3 bases and J by 2 bases, with 11 bases between. The CDR3 loop reads CASSATQANYGYTF. In nucleotides, the CDR3 is TGTGCCAGCAGCGCCACACAGGCGAACTATGGCTACACCTTC.

V gene TRBV28 combines with J gene TRBJ2-1, with 10 bases matching TRBD2. The germline V gene encodes CDR1 MDHEN and CDR2 SYDVKM. V lost 5 bases, J lost 5 bases, and 15 bases stayed unmatched. This CDR3 spans 18 amino acids. CDR3 in amino acids: CASSPRTSGGLGHNEQFF. CDR3 nucleotide sequence: TGTGCCAGCAGTCCACGGACTAGCGGCGGGTTGGGCCACAATGAGCAGTTCTTC.

On this clone itself: Other DNA variants within this sample encode the same CDR3. The chain combines TRBV5-6 with TRBJ2-5; the D is unclear. Trimming pared 0 bases from V and 2 bases from J, leaving 5 bases between. CDR1 and CDR2 (germline): SGHDT, YYEEEE. CDR3 length equals 13 residues. CDR3 coding DNA: TGTGCCAGCAGCTTGGGGCAGCAAGAGACCCAGTACTTC. Translated: CASSLGQQETQYF.

This clone was found once. This sequence joins TRBV9 and TRBJ2-1; 8 bases agree with TRBD2. The CDR3 loop spans 15 amino acids. In germline, CDR1 is SGDLS, CDR2 YYNGEE. V trimming: 2 bases; J trimming: 4 bases; junction bases outside the gene matches: 5. The CDR3 bases are TGTGCCAGCAGCGTGAGCGGGGGACCTTACAATGAGCAGTTCTTC. It specifies CASSVSGGPYNEQFF.

The DNA of the CDR3 is TGTGCCAGCAGCTTAAGACAGGGGGCGGCGAACTATGGCTACACCTTC. This gives the protein CASSLRQGAANYGYTF. J is TRBJ1-2 and V is TRBV3-1 (or the pseudogene TRBV3-2); TRBD1 matches 10 bases. V shed 5 bases, J shed 2 bases, and the junction held 8 bases outside the gene matches. The CDR3 is made up of 16 amino acids. Per the germline V gene, CDR1 is LGHDT and CDR2 is YNNKEL (reference sequence).

V gene TRBV5-6 combines with J gene TRBJ2-7; 9 bases match TRBD1. Unmatched junction bases numbered 2, after V lost 4 bases and J lost 0 bases. The CDR3 is 14 amino acids. CDR1 SGHDT and CDR2 YYEEEE come from the germline V gene. The CDR3 spells CASSPGQGSYEQYF. In DNA form, the CDR3 reads TGTGCCAGCAGCCCGGGACAGGGCTCCTACGAGCAGTACTTC.

V and J are TRBV18 and TRBJ1-5; D not resolved. Trimming stripped 4 bases from V and 2 bases from J, with 12 bases between. CDR1 and CDR2 (germline): KGHSH, LQKENI. This CDR3 region has 15 residues. CDR3 coding DNA: TGTGCCAGCTCACGAGCTCCAAGCGGCAATCAGCCCCAGCATTTT. Translated, it gives CASSRAPSGNQPQHF.

This clone appeared a few times. The gene calls are TRBV18 and TRBJ2-7, with 7 bases that match TRBD1. The CDR3 length is 13 residues. The germline V gene encodes CDR1 KGHSH and CDR2 LQKENI. The V and J ends lost 5 bases and 4 bases, in that order; junction bases with no gene match: 5. CDR3 DNA: TGTGCCAGCTCAGAGGGGGCACCTTACGAGCAGTACTTC. It codes for CASSEGAPYEQYF.

J is TRBJ2-3 and V is TRBV24-1, with 7 nucleotides matching TRBD1. Per germline, CDR1 KGHDR and CDR2 SFDVKD. The CDR3 contains 16 residues. V gave up 4 bases and J gave up 8 bases; unmatched junction bases: 14. CDR3 sequence (DNA): TGTGCCACCAGTGACCTAGGACAGGAGCAGATGGGTACGCAGTATTTT. Translated, it gives CATSDLGQEQMGTQYF.

V gene TRBV4-2 combines with J gene TRBJ2-3, with a weak D call TRBD2 (5 bases). Germline CDR1 reads LGHNA; CDR2 reads YNFKEQ. The CDR3 has 15 amino acids. V lost 4 bases and J lost 2, with 13 bases in between. The CDR3 loop reads CASSLDSGNTDTQYF. CDR3 nucleotide sequence: TGTGCCAGCAGCCTCGACTCGGGGAACACAGATACGCAGTATTTT.